The 18 T cell receptor beta chains given below trace back to one sample, sequenced in a study of beta chain features in type 1 diabetes (dated by TCRdb to between 2018 and 2020). The library relied on the immunoSEQ multiplex PCR assay. All of the isolated RNA was reverse transcribed with the High Capacity cDNA Reverse Transcription Kit, so expressed TCRB transcripts were sequenced. The clones in this table, taken by TCRdb from immuneACCESS, are in-frame only. Not every clone is retained; where verified, under half of the shortfall comes from an unresolved V gene, and the cause of the rest is unknown. The sample table contains about 400,000 clones; only one count was recorded for around 12% of them. The top ten clonotypes cover 0.017% of the sample. Source material: naive CD4+ T cells from blood. Taken with the paper, the label for cell subset or site translates to: true naive CD4+ T cells. The receptors here all came from a man younger than 30 in good health.

The rearrangement joins TRBV19 to TRBJ2-3; the D is unclear. This CDR3 is 14 amino acids long. The V end was cut by 3 bases, the J end by 1 base, with 8 bases between. Germline assignment: CDR1 LNHDA and CDR2 SQIVND (reference sequence). In DNA form, the CDR3 reads TGTGCCAGTAGTATGGGCGCTGGCACAGATACGCAGTATTTT. Residues: CASSMGAGTDTQYF.

J is TRBJ2-3 and V is TRBV28; no definite D call. This CDR3 contains 11 residues. Germline loops: CDR1 MDHEN, CDR2 SYDVKM. The V end was cut by 4 bases, the J end by 9 bases, with 8 bases between. The CDR3 sequence: CASSSEVTQYF. Here the CDR3 DNA reads TGTGCCAGCAGTTCCGAGGTCACGCAGTATTTT.

J is TRBJ1-2 and V is TRBV6-4; D not certain. The CDR3 runs to 14 residues. V was shortened by 2 bases and J by 4 bases, with 11 bases between the two germline ends. CDR1 and CDR2 from the germline V gene are MRHNA and SNTAGT. Here the CDR3 DNA reads TGTGCCAGCAGTGACGAGGTTAGCAGCTATGGCTACACCTTC. Amino acids: CASSDEVSSYGYTF.

The V gene is TRBV5-4, the J gene TRBJ1-2, with D unresolved. CDR1 is SGHNT and CDR2 is YYREEE in the germline V gene (reference sequence). V was shortened by 4 bases and J by 2 bases, with 6 bases between the two germline ends. The CDR3 length is 12 residues. Written as DNA, the CDR3 is TGTGCCAGCAGCCCACTCAACTATGGCTACACCTTC. Translation: CASSPLNYGYTF.

The sample holds a few counts of this clone. The rearrangement joins TRBV5-1 to TRBJ1-1; tentative D call: TRBD1 (6 bases). Trimming removed 3 bases from V and 3 bases from J, with 9 bases in between. The CDR3 totals 13 residues. CDR1 is SGHRS and CDR2 is YFSETQ in the germline V gene. The CDR3 DNA reads TGCGCCAGCAGCTCAGGGGATCACACTGAAGCTTTCTTT. Translation: CASSSGDHTEAFF.

This clone was detected only a few times. The gene calls are TRBV21-1 and TRBJ2-1; the table's D call, TRBD2, has no DNA check behind it. TRBV21-1 is given as a pseudogene. The CDR3 spans 12 residues. This chain's CDR3 is CASSKDSYGQFF. The CDR3 nucleotides are TGTGCCAGCAGCAAAGATTCGTACGGGCAGTTCTTC.

This clone appeared a few times. The rearrangement links TRBV5-1 to TRBJ2-5; 9 positions match TRBD1. From germline, CDR1 is SGHRS and CDR2 YFSETQ. V gave up 4 bases and J gave up 7 bases; unmatched junction bases: 8. The CDR3 has 14 amino acids. This CDR3 is CASSLRQGEVTQYF. Here the CDR3 DNA reads TGCGCCAGCAGCCTCCGACAGGGGGAGGTGACCCAGTACTTC.

J is TRBJ1-4 and V is TRBV30; D may be TRBD1 (5 bases). CDR1 is GTSNPN, CDR2 SVGIG, per germline (reference sequence). The CDR3 spans 13 residues. Trimming took 2 bases from V and 8 from J, leaving 12 bases between them. CDR3 coding DNA: TGTGCCTGGAGTTGGGCCTCAGGGGAAAAACTGTTTTTT. Translated: CAWSWASGEKLFF. Full variable domain (outside the CDR3, taken from reference TRBV30 and TRBJ1-4): SQTIHQWPATLVQPVGSPLSLECTVEGTSNPNLYWYRQAAGRGLQLLFYSVGIGQISSEVPQNLSASRPQDRQFILSSKKLLLSDSGFYLCAWSWASGEKLFFGSGTQLSVL.

The chain recombines TRBV7-8 with TRBJ1-4; D is unclear. V was cut by 10 bases and J by 3 bases, with 18 bases left in between. The CDR3 contains 15 residues. CDR1 SGHVS and CDR2 FQNEAQ come from the germline V gene. The CDR3 nucleotides read TGTGCCACAGAGCTTAGCGGTTATTCTAATGAAAAACTGTTTTTT. This encodes CATELSGYSNEKLFF.

There are a few counts of this clone. The chain uses TRBV2 and TRBJ1-5; 11 bases match TRBD1. The CDR3 covers 18 residues. Germline trimming cut 6 bases from V and 3 bases from J; bases unmatched to any gene: 13. From germline, CDR1 is SNHLY and CDR2 FYNNEI. CDR3 DNA sequence: TGTGCCAGCAGCCAAGGACAGGGGGCAACCGTATTCAATCAGCCCCAGCATTTT. Translation: CASSQGQGATVFNQPQHF.

V and J are TRBV4-3 and TRBJ1-2; 11 nucleotides match TRBD1. Germline-derived CDR1 and CDR2 are LGHNA and YSLEER. V shed 4 bases, J shed 4 bases, and the junction held 5 bases outside the gene matches. The CDR3 loop spans 15 amino acids. The CDR3 sequence: CASSPGQGAVYGYTF. CDR3 nucleotides: TGCGCCAGCAGCCCCGGACAGGGGGCTGTCTATGGCTACACCTTC.

There are a few counts of this clone. The V and J genes are TRBV7-9 and TRBJ2-3, with TRBD2 identical over 12 bases. There are 16 residues in the CDR3. Germline V gene data show CDR1 as SEHNR and CDR2 as FQNEAQ (reference sequence). V gave up 5 bases and J gave up 1 base; unmatched junction bases: 4. The CDR3 loop is CASSVRTSGGTDTQYF. The CDR3 DNA follows: TGTGCCAGCAGCGTAAGGACTAGCGGGGGCACAGATACGCAGTATTTT.

A few counts support this clone. Other nucleotide sequences from this sample produce the same CDR3. The chain couples TRBV18 to TRBJ2-7; 8 bases are a match to TRBD2. The CDR3 covers 14 residues. Germline loops: CDR1 KGHSH, CDR2 LQKENI. Trimming removed 3 bases from V and 2 bases from J; junction bases left unmatched: 3. The CDR3: CASSPAGGPYEQYF. In DNA, the CDR3 is TGTGCCAGCTCACCTGCGGGGGGTCCCTACGAGCAGTACTTC. The full variable domain, in which reference TRBV18 and TRBJ2-7 provide the parts outside the CDR3, is NAGVMQNPRHLVRRRGQEARLRCSPMKGHSHVYWYRQLPEEGLKFMVYLQKENIIDESGMPKERFSAEFPKEGPSILRIQQVVRGDSAAYFCASSPAGGPYEQYFGPGTRLTVT.

This chain uses TRBV5-1 with TRBJ1-6; D remains ambiguous. The CDR3 runs to 17 residues. Trimming left V 0 bases short and J 0 bases short, with 10 bases between. In germline, CDR1 is SGHRS, CDR2 YFSETQ. CDR3 loop: CASSLGHGSSYNSPLHF. CDR3 bases: TGCGCCAGCAGCTTGGGGCACGGGAGCTCCTATAATTCACCCCTCCACTTT.

The sample holds a few counts of this clone. This rearrangement joins TRBV7-3 to TRBJ2-3, with TRBD1 matching 9 bases. Germline trimming cut 4 bases from V and 1 base from J; bases unmatched to any gene: 9. CDR1 and CDR2 (germline): SGHTA, FQGTGA. This CDR3 comprises 17 residues. CDR3 DNA: TGTGCCAGCAGCTCGGGACAGGGCCCCTTGGGCACAGATACGCAGTATTTT. Its protein is CASSSGQGPLGTDTQYF.

This chain uses TRBV30 with TRBJ2-1; the match to TRBD2 covers 8 bases. This CDR3 is 17 amino acids long. The ends lost 1 base at V and 2 bases at J; junction bases unmatched: 10. Germline assignment: CDR1 GTSNPN and CDR2 SVGIG (reference sequence). For the CDR3, the DNA is TGTGCCTGGAGTGGGACGAGGACTAGCCTCCCCTACAATGAGCAGTTCTTC. Encoded protein: CAWSGTRTSLPYNEQFF.

The CDR3 nucleotides are TGTGCCAGCAGTTACGCGGGACTGCGTAAGACCCAGTACTTC. It yields the protein CASSYAGLRKTQYF. This chain joins TRBV6-5 and TRBJ2-5; tentatively, D is TRBD2 (6 bases). V lost 2 bases to trimming and J lost 6 bases, with 13 bases between them. Germline values: CDR1 MNHEY, CDR2 SVGAGI. The CDR3 has 14 residues.

This clone showed up just a few times. The J gene is TRBJ2-7, the V gene TRBV7-2; D perhaps matches TRBD2 (6 bases). Germline CDR1 and CDR2: SGHTA and FQGNSA. Trimming removed 4 bases at V and 3 bases at J, with 10 bases between. The CDR3 totals 13 residues. The CDR3 nucleotides read TGTGCCAGCAGCTCATCCGGGGGCTACGAGCAGTACTTC. This codes for CASSSSGGYEQYF.